This T cell receptor beta chain was identified during a study of shared clonotypes between healthy human individuals. Whole-study context: The plates for each donor numbered three CD4 naive, three CD4 memory, two CD8 naive and one CD8 memory.

Investigators divided CD4+ cells into CD45RA+ naive and CD45RA-negative memory subsets. Libraries were prepared by immunoSEQ multiplex PCR; TCRdb keeps only in-frame clonotypes and omits some of them. The sample shows 2 million to 2.5 million clones, almost 96% of them seen only once. A note on this clone: Its matching antigen is unknown.

Overall study results and limits: Incomplete sequencing of sorted subsets was indicated by rarefaction despite large depth. Non-shared clonotypes showed lower generation probabilities than clonotypes common to all four donors.

The V end was cut by 4 bases, the J end by 0 bases, with 10 bases between. This CDR3 has 14 residues. CDR1 is MNHNS, CDR2 SASEGT, per germline. The material sequenced was naive CD4+ T cells sorted from blood. Subset meaning: CD45RA+ positively selected. This TCR was sampled from a man between 18 and 29 years old in good health. V is TRBV6-1 and J is TRBJ2-7; perhaps TRBD2 as D (6 bases). The CDR3 DNA reads as TGTGCCAGCAGTGCAAGCGGGCACTCCTACGAGCAGTACTTC. Translation: CASSASGHSYEQYF.